This T cell receptor (beta chain) was documented in a study of graft-versus-host responses after intestinal transplantation. The wider study: Among the recipients, transplants were multivisceral, liver-intestinal, or isolated intestinal. Tacrolimus and steroids were given for 2 to 4 years to all recipients after anti-thymocyte globulin induction. Study-wide results and caveats: Early after transplant, HvG clones declined as circulating GvH clones peaked. Researchers found GvH clones in recipient marrow, and some showed up first in ileum or blood.

Repertoires were generated with immunoSEQ multiplex PCR, while TCRdb's copy carries only in-frame clones and drops some. The sample records 55,000 to 80,000 clones, roughly 90% being singletons. Details on this clone: Its antigen remains unidentified.

V lost 7 bases to trimming and J lost 2 bases, with 18 bases between them. CDR3 length: 15 residues. CDR1 is SNHLY, CDR2 FYNNEI, per germline. The V and J genes are TRBV2 and TRBJ2-7, with a tentative D call TRBD1 (5 bases). This receptor was taken from a human donor who was the organ donor for an intestinal transplant. Here the sequenced sample was unstimulated CD8+ T cells sorted from spleen or lymph node cells, taken before transplant. DNA of the CDR3: TGTGCCAGCACGAAAAACCTTTGGGGCGCCTACGAGCAGTACTTC. Protein product: CASTKNLWGAYEQYF.